A selection of T cell receptor beta chains follows, all from one sample in a study of post-analysis software for immune sequencing data. TCRdb re-derived calls from the PCR reads in MiXCR, one entry per CDR3 protein. The sample has about 800,000 distinct CDR3 sequences; 30% are singletons. The sample comprised blood. The receptors shown here come from a girl aged 10-17 years with multiple sclerosis. Both conserved end residues are part of each CDR3. D genes are given only for firm matches. The size entry is marked missing in some rows and otherwise reads once, few, many or a size class.

j_call d_call v_call clone_size cdr3_nt cdr3_aa
TRBJ1-1 TRBD1 TRBV6-6 NA TGTGCCGCCGGGGACAGGGGCACTGAAGCTTTCTTT CAAGDRGTEAFF
TRBJ1-1 NA TRBV20-1 NA TGCAGTGCTAGAGATTGGGTTAACACTGAAGCTTTCTTT CSARDWVNTEAFF
TRBJ1-2 NA TRBV29-1 NA TGCAGCGTTGATCCTGATATAGGACCCAACTATGGCTACACCTTC CSVDPDIGPNYGYTF
TRBJ2-3 TRBD2 TRBV5-1 NA TGCGCCAGCAGCTTGGACCTTAGGGCGGGAGCAGATACGCAGTATTTT CASSLDLRAGADTQYF
TRBJ2-1 NA TRBV6-5 NA TGTGCCAGCAGTTACTCGGGCGCGGGGAGCTCCTACAATGAGCAGTTCTTC CASSYSGAGSSYNEQFF
TRBJ2-3 NA TRBV6-2/TRBV6-3 NA TGTGCCAGCAGGGAAGAAAGGGAGGAGAGCACAGATACGCAGTATTTT CASREEREESTDTQYF
TRBJ2-7 NA TRBV27 NA TGTGCCAGCAGCTTTGGGTCTAGCTCCTACGAGCAGTACTTC CASSFGSSSYEQYF
TRBJ1-6 TRBD1 TRBV7-9 few TGTGCCTCAAGGGACAGCGAAAATTCACCCCTCCACTTT CASRDSENSPLHF
TRBJ2-4 NA TRBV2 few TGTGCCAGCAGTGAAGCGCGGCAGGGGTCGAACATTCAGTACTTC CASSEARQGSNIQYF
TRBJ2-7 TRBD1 TRBV5-1 few TGCGCCAGCAGCTACCCTAGGACAGGGACCTACGAGCAGTACTTC CASSYPRTGTYEQYF
TRBJ1-2 TRBD1 TRBV20-1 few TGCAGTGCCATTCCAGGGGGAGGAGGCTACACCTTC CSAIPGGGGYTF
TRBJ2-1 NA TRBV6-5 NA TGTGCCAGCAGTTACCGTCCCGGGACAAAGGATGAGCAGTTCTTC CASSYRPGTKDEQFF
TRBJ2-2 TRBD2 TRBV10-3 NA TGTGCCATCAGTGCCTCACTAGCGGGGACGAACACCGGGGAGCTGTTTTTT CAISASLAGTNTGELFF
TRBJ1-2 NA TRBV24-1 NA TGTGCCACCAGTGATTCTTTTCGTGCAGGGGACACCTATGGCTACACCTTC CATSDSFRAGDTYGYTF
TRBJ2-1 TRBD2 TRBV7-2 NA TGTGCCAGCAGCTTAGATCTAGCGGGAGGCTACAATGAGCAGTTCTTC CASSLDLAGGYNEQFF
TRBJ2-7 NA TRBV6-5 many TGTGCCAGCAGTTACTCGAGGTTTAGCGTGGGGGAGCAGTACTTC CASSYSRFSVGEQYF
TRBJ2-4 NA TRBV28 few TGTGCCAGCTGTGCGATGCTCCTAGCCAAAAACATTCAGTACTTC CASCAMLLAKNIQYF
TRBJ2-7 TRBD1 TRBV28 NA TGTGCCAGCAGTTCCTTGGGACAGGGTCCCTACGAGCAGTACTTC CASSSLGQGPYEQYF
TRBJ1-1 TRBD1 TRBV6-5 NA TGTGCCAGCAGACAGGCCGGACAGGGCGGAAAGACTGAAGCTTTCTTT CASRQAGQGGKTEAFF
TRBJ2-5 NA TRBV20-1 NA TGCAGTCTCACGGACCGGCGGGGTCAAGAGACCCAGTACTTC CSLTDRRGQETQYF
TRBJ1-4 NA TRBV15 NA TGTGCCACCAGCGTCGACTTGGGGGAAAAACTGTTTTTT CATSVDLGEKLFF
TRBJ2-7 NA TRBV4-3 few TGCGCCAGCAGCCTGGCAGCGGCAACGGGGGAGCAGTACTTC CASSLAAATGEQYF
TRBJ2-7 TRBD2 TRBV20-1 few TGCAGTGCTAGAGCCCAGCGTGAGGGGACTAGGACCTACGAGCAGTACTTC CSARAQREGTRTYEQYF
TRBJ2-5 TRBD2 TRBV20-1 NA TGCAGTGCTAGTAGTTTTGGGACTAGCGGGAGGGTTGAGACCCAGTACTTC CSASSFGTSGRVETQYF
TRBJ1-5 NA TRBV20-1 few TGCAGTGCTAGAGACAGGGGCCAAAGCAATCAGCCCCAGCATTTT CSARDRGQSNQPQHF
TRBJ2-1 NA TRBV29-1 few TGCAGCGTCCACAGGGGCAGGGGAGGCTATGAGCAGTTCTTC CSVHRGRGGYEQFF
TRBJ2-5 TRBD2 TRBV29-1 few TGCAGCGTTGACAGGTCGCGGGGGGGAGAGACCCAGTACTTC CSVDRSRGGETQYF
TRBJ1-1 TRBD1 TRBV6-5 once TGTGCCAGCAGTTACGGGCAGGGGGCCACTGAAGCTTTCTTT CASSYGQGATEAFF
TRBJ2-1 NA TRBV27 NA TGTGCCAGCAGGGACCGTTTCTCCTACAATGAGCAGTTCTTC CASRDRFSYNEQFF
TRBJ2-6 TRBD1 TRBV15 few TGTGCCACCAGCAGAGCCGGACAGGGGGAAGTAAGCTCTGGGGCCAACGTCCTGACTTTC CATSRAGQGEVSSGANVLTF
TRBJ2-7 NA TRBV10-3 NA TGTGCCATCAGTGAGTTTAGCTCCTACGAGCAGTACTTC CAISEFSSYEQYF
TRBJ2-4 NA TRBV5-5 few TGTGCCAGCAGCTTCACGATGGACGGGTCCGAGGAAGGGTACTTC CASSFTMDGSEEGYF
TRBJ2-5 TRBD1 TRBV24-1 NA TGTGCCACCAGTGACACCGGGACAGTCCAAGAGACCCAGTACTTC CATSDTGTVQETQYF
TRBJ2-6 NA TRBV29-1 few TGCAGCGTTGAACAGACTGGGGCCAACGTCCGGACTTTC CSVEQTGANVRTF
TRBJ1-2 TRBD1 TRBV20-1 NA TGCAGTGCTCCAGGGACAGTCGATAACTATGGCTACACCTTC CSAPGTVDNYGYTF
TRBJ2-6 TRBD1 TRBV3-1 once TGTGCCACTGGGACAGGCCCCTTCTCTGGGGCCAACGTCCGGACTTTC CATGTGPFSGANVRTF
TRBJ1-1 NA TRBV20-1 few TGCAGTGCCCCTGCGGGAACTGAAGCTTTCTTT CSAPAGTEAFF
TRBJ2-7 NA TRBV2 few TGTGCCACGGGACGGGCCTACGAGCAGTACTTC CATGRAYEQYF
TRBJ2-5 NA TRBV7-2 few TGTGCCAGCAGCTCCCAAGGGGGGGGGCTCGAGACCCAGTACTTC CASSSQGGGLETQYF
TRBJ2-7 TRBD2 TRBV18 few TGTGCCAGCTCACCATCGCGGGAGCAGTACGAGCAGTACTTC CASSPSREQYEQYF